The 31 T cell receptor beta chains in this list originate from one sample, sequenced in a study of blood T cell repertoires in COVID-19. The method was immunoSEQ multiplex PCR; TCRdb's version includes in-frame clones alone and lacks a portion of them. The data show more than 300,000 clones, approximately 91% seen once. Sequenced: PBMCs or T cells enriched from blood (not recorded which). Receptors were obtained from a woman aged 25 to 45 who had been exposed to COVID-19.

The chain joins TRBV6-5 to TRBJ1-1, with TRBD1 as a possible D gene (6 bases). CDR3 length: 15 residues. Trimming took off 5 bases at V and 4 bases at J, with 17 bases between the two ends. Germline assignment: CDR1 MNHEY and CDR2 SVGAGI. The CDR3 sequence: CASSTLQGSGTEAFF. The CDR3 nucleotides read TGTGCCAGCAGTACCCTACAGGGAAGTGGCACTGAAGCTTTCTTT.

The V gene is TRBV5-4, the J gene TRBJ2-3, with TRBD1 identical over 9 bases. Germline-derived CDR1 and CDR2 are SGHNT and YYREEE (reference sequence). The V and J ends lost 0 bases and 2 bases, in that order; junction bases with no gene match: 1. CDR3 length: 15 residues. The CDR3 bases are TGTGCCAGCAGCTTGGGGACAGGGGACACAGATACGCAGTATTTT. Its protein is CASSLGTGDTDTQYF.

The chain links TRBV19 to TRBJ1-5, with D perhaps matching TRBD1 (5 bases). V was shortened by 10 bases and J by 4 bases, with 20 bases between the two germline ends. The CDR3 covers 15 residues. Per germline, CDR1 LNHDA and CDR2 SQIVND (reference sequence). CDR3 DNA: TGTGCCACCCAGACAGCGTGGGTAGGGAATCAGCCCCAGCATTTT. Translating gives CATQTAWVGNQPQHF.

This chain uses TRBV29-1 with TRBJ2-1; 8 bases map to TRBD1. The germline gives CDR1 SQVTM, CDR2 ANQGSEA. Trimming took 6 bases from V and 6 from J; bases not matched to a gene: 7. The CDR3 is 13 amino acids. CDR3 DNA: TGCAGCGTCGACCAGACAGGGGTCAATGAGCAGTTCTTC. Its protein product is CSVDQTGVNEQFF.

In nucleotides, the CDR3 is TGCGCCAGCAGCTCCCTACAGGGTGGCTACACCTTC. Residues: CASSSLQGGYTF. The gene calls are TRBV5-1 and TRBJ1-2, with a tentative D call TRBD1 (6 bases). Germline V CDR1 and CDR2: SGHRS, YFSETQ. Between the trimmed V and J ends, which lost 3 bases and 7 bases, there was a span of 10 bases. The length of the CDR3 is 12 residues.

The chain carries TRBV5-4 and TRBJ2-1; the D gene is possibly TRBD1 (6 bases). The germline V gene has CDR1 SGHNT and CDR2 YYREEE (reference sequence). With 0 bases removed from V and 0 bases from J, the gap between germline ends came to 16 bases. The CDR3 totals 18 residues. The CDR3 protein is CASSLAGTLKSSYNEQFF. The CDR3 bases are TGTGCCAGCAGCTTGGCAGGGACACTCAAGAGCTCCTACAATGAGCAGTTCTTC.

This chain uses TRBV15 with TRBJ1-5; D remains ambiguous. Trimming left V 6 bases short and J 5 bases short, with 14 bases between. The CDR3 length is 14 residues. Germline CDR1 is LNHNV and CDR2 is YYDKDF (reference sequence). The CDR3 bases are TGTGCCACCAGGAAGGAGGTATTCGATCAGCCCCAGCATTTT. It translates to CATRKEVFDQPQHF. Combining the CDR3 with reference TRBV15 and TRBJ1-5 gives the whole variable domain DAMVIQNPRYQVTQFGKPVTLSCSQTLNHNVMYWYQQKSSQAPKLLFHYYDKDFNNEADTPDNFQSRRPNTSFCFLDIRSPGLGDTAMYLCATRKEVFDQPQHFGDGTRLSIL.

This clone was recorded a few times. V usage is TRBV5-1 and J usage is TRBJ1-1, with TRBD1 matching over 8 bases. Germline CDR1 and CDR2: SGHRS and YFSETQ. Germline trimming cut 4 bases from V and 7 bases from J; bases unmatched to any gene: 6. The CDR3 totals 13 residues. CDR3 DNA: TGCGCCAGCAGCCAAGGACAGGGCCATGAAGCTTTCTTT. This codes for CASSQGQGHEAFF.

The gene calls are TRBV3-1 (or the pseudogene TRBV3-2) and TRBJ2-3; 11 bases fit TRBD2. This CDR3 comprises 14 residues. The trim removed 7 bases at V and 4 bases at J, leaving 4 bases unmatched. The V gene's germline CDR1 is LGHDT and CDR2 YNNKEL (reference sequence). The CDR3 spells CASKSLAGADTQYF. The DNA for the CDR3 is TGTGCCAGCAAATCACTAGCGGGGGCAGATACGCAGTATTTT.

This chain joins TRBV12-3 or TRBV12-4 and TRBJ1-1; D gene ambiguous. This CDR3 has 11 residues. The V and J ends lost 7 bases and 5 bases respectively, with 8 bases between them. The CDR3 DNA sequence: TGTGCCAGCACTAGAGGGACTGAAGCTTTCTTT. Translation: CASTRGTEAFF.

The J gene is TRBJ2-1, the V gene TRBV9; D might be TRBD2 (6 bases). The CDR3 extends over 15 amino acids. The germline V and J ends were trimmed by 4 bases and 0 bases, with 11 bases remaining between them. CDR1 is SGDLS, CDR2 YYNGEE, per germline. CDR3 DNA: TGTGCCAGCAGCCGAAGCGGGTTCTCCTACAATGAGCAGTTCTTC. It codes for CASSRSGFSYNEQFF.

The chain employs TRBV28 and TRBJ2-1; 7 nucleotides line up with TRBD1. Germline CDR1 MDHEN, CDR2 SYDVKM. CDR3 length equals 15 residues. V trimming: 4 bases; J trimming: 2 bases; junction bases outside the gene matches: 5. This CDR3 is CASSWIDRAYNEQFF. Here the CDR3 DNA reads TGTGCCAGCAGTTGGATCGACAGGGCCTACAATGAGCAGTTCTTC.

The chain combines TRBV5-5 with TRBJ2-2, with 7 bases aligning to TRBD2. The germline CDR1 and CDR2 sequences are SGHKS and YYEKEE (reference sequence). CDR3 length: 15 amino acids. V gave up 0 bases and J gave up 5 bases; unmatched junction bases: 4. The CDR3 DNA sequence: TGTGCCAGCAGCTTGGAATACGGGAGGACCGGGGAGCTGTTTTTT. It specifies CASSLEYGRTGELFF.

The V and J genes are TRBV18 and TRBJ1-6, with 8 positions matching TRBD1. The CDR3 has 15 residues. J gave up 8 bases and V 3 bases, and 6 bases lay outside the gene matches. Germline CDR1 KGHSH, CDR2 LQKENI. The CDR3 here is CASSPETGVHSPLHF. CDR3 nucleotide sequence: TGTGCCAGCTCACCGGAGACAGGGGTGCATTCACCCCTCCACTTT.

This clone was picked up one time. Here the CDR3 DNA reads TGCGCCAGCAGCTTGGCCGGGACTAGTGTAGATACGCAGTATTTT. Protein sequence: CASSLAGTSVDTQYF. V and J are TRBV5-1 and TRBJ2-3; the match to TRBD2 covers 8 bases. This CDR3 has 15 residues. V lost 0 bases, J lost 5 bases, and 5 bases stayed unmatched. Per germline, CDR1 SGHRS and CDR2 YFSETQ. Full variable domain (missing parts from reference TRBV5-1 and TRBJ2-3): KAGVTQTPRYLIKTRGQQVTLSCSPISGHRSVSWYQQTPGQGLQFLFEYFSETQRNKGNFPGRFSGRQFSNSRSEMNVSTLELGDSALYLCASSLAGTSVDTQYFGPGTRLTVL.

V is TRBV6-5 and J is TRBJ2-7, with 9 bases fitting TRBD1. The CDR3 is 15 residues long. V shed 8 bases and J 0 bases; nucleotides not matched to a gene: 8. From germline, CDR1 is MNHEY and CDR2 SVGAGI. CDR3 in DNA: TGTGCCAGCTGGGGGACAGGGTTCAGCTCCTACGAGCAGTACTTC. It codes for CASWGTGFSSYEQYF.

The chain employs TRBV29-1 and TRBJ2-7, with TRBD1 matching over 9 bases. After removal of 0 bases from V and 9 bases from J, the junction contained 21 bases not matched to a gene. The CDR3 consists of 18 residues. Per germline, CDR1 SQVTM and CDR2 ANQGSEA. DNA for the CDR3: TGCAGCGTTGAAGACCTACCCGGGCAAGGGACAGGGCTGGTAGGGCAGTACTTC. Translating it yields CSVEDLPGQGTGLVGQYF.

This chain connects TRBV6-4 to TRBJ2-3; tentative D call: TRBD2 (7 bases). The CDR3 is made up of 15 amino acids. The ends were cut back, 3 bases at V and 1 base at J, with 11 bases in the middle. CDR1 and CDR2 from the germline V gene are MRHNA and SNTAGT. DNA for the CDR3: TGTGCCAGCAGTGAAGGGGGGGGCGGCACAGATACGCAGTATTTT. Translating gives CASSEGGGGTDTQYF.

The V and J genes are TRBV2 and TRBJ1-2; 10 nucleotides align to TRBD1. Per the germline V gene, CDR1 is SNHLY and CDR2 is FYNNEI. J lost 1 base, V lost 6 bases, and 11 bases had no gene match. There are 17 residues in the CDR3. CDR3 residues: CASSELTGTGVNYGYTF. In DNA, the CDR3 is TGTGCCAGCAGCGAACTAACCGGGACAGGGGTTAACTATGGCTACACCTTC.

The chain joins TRBV10-1 to TRBJ2-3, with a tentative D call TRBD2 (5 bases). The germline V gene has CDR1 WNHNN and CDR2 SYGVQD (reference sequence). This CDR3 is built from 14 residues. The V end was cut by 8 bases, the J end by 4 bases, with 16 bases between. CDR3 nucleotide sequence: TGCGCCAGCTTCTTCGAGGGCATACCAGATACGCAGTATTTT. It specifies CASFFEGIPDTQYF.

The chain combines TRBV12-3 or TRBV12-4 with TRBJ2-1, with a possible D match to TRBD1 (5 bases). The CDR3 is made up of 13 amino acids. V gave up 3 bases and J gave up 6 bases, with 9 bases separating them. CDR3 protein: CASSLAGINEQFF. DNA of the CDR3: TGTGCCAGCAGTTTGGCAGGGATCAATGAGCAGTTCTTC.

This clone was counted a single time. The V and J genes are TRBV4-3 and TRBJ1-2; 8 bases agree with TRBD1. J was trimmed by 8 bases and V by 5 bases; bases with no gene match: 13. CDR1 and CDR2 from the germline V gene are LGHNA and YSLEER. CDR3 length equals 15 residues. The CDR3, as DNA: TGCGCCAGCAGCGACACGGGACAGGTAGTGAGAGGCTACACCTTC. This codes for CASSDTGQVVRGYTF.

This chain links TRBV11-3 with TRBJ2-5, with TRBD2 matching over 7 bases. CDR1 and CDR2 (germline): SGHNT, YENEEA. Losses at the gene ends were 1 base for V and 4 bases for J; bases not matched to a gene: 3. The CDR3 is 14 amino acids. The chain's CDR3 is CASSLAGGRETQYF. CDR3 coding DNA: TGTGCCAGCAGCTTAGCGGGGGGAAGAGAGACCCAGTACTTC.

The CDR3 DNA reads as TGTGCCAGCAGCCCGGCGGGCCGAGAGACCCAGTACTTC. Residues: CASSPAGRETQYF. The rearrangement links TRBV7-9 to TRBJ2-5; possibly TRBD2 for D (5 bases). Germline values: CDR1 SEHNR, CDR2 FQNEAQ (reference sequence). CDR3 length: 13 residues. V gave up 5 bases and J gave up 4 bases, with 11 bases separating them.

This chain connects TRBV12-3 or TRBV12-4 to TRBJ1-3; a possible D gene is TRBD1 (6 bases). Trimming stripped 5 bases from V and 8 bases from J, with 13 bases between. The CDR3 is 13 residues long. In DNA form, the CDR3 reads TGTGCCAGCAGTGGGGGCGTCTACGACACCATATATTTT. Residues: CASSGGVYDTIYF.

The CDR3 region is CASSRLAGQETQYF. CDR3 in DNA: TGTGCCAGCAGCCGTCTAGCGGGTCAAGAGACCCAGTACTTC. V is TRBV7-2 and J is TRBJ2-5, with 8 nucleotides matching TRBD2. The junction had 4 bases not matched to a gene; V was cut back by 5 bases and J by 2 bases. The CDR3 extends over 14 amino acids. Germline values: CDR1 SGHTA, CDR2 FQGNSA.

The chain joins TRBV5-6 to TRBJ1-2; 9 bases line up with TRBD1. Germline assignment: CDR1 SGHDT and CDR2 YYEEEE. CDR3 size: 15 residues. J gave up 6 bases and V 5 bases, and 11 bases lay outside the gene matches. The CDR3 loop is CASRLGTGYTDGYTF. The CDR3 DNA sequence: TGTGCCAGCAGACTCGGGACAGGGTATACCGATGGCTACACCTTC.

The rearrangement uses TRBV6-1 and TRBJ1-1; D is undetermined. Germline CDR1 MNHNS, CDR2 SASEGT. The CDR3 covers 14 residues. V lost 3 bases to trimming and J lost 0 bases, with 8 bases between them. The CDR3 nucleotides read TGTGCCAGCAGTGAGGGCCCCATGAACACTGAAGCTTTCTTT. Encoded protein: CASSEGPMNTEAFF.

CDR3 residues: CASSQKTGRKTEAFF. Written as DNA, the CDR3 is TGTGCCAGCAGCCAGAAAACAGGGAGAAAAACTGAAGCTTTCTTT. This chain connects TRBV14 to TRBJ1-1, with D possibly being TRBD1 (6 bases). The CDR3 has 15 amino acids. The V end lost 3 bases, the J end lost 5 bases, and 16 bases lay between the germline ends. CDR1 SGHDN and CDR2 FVKESK come from the germline V gene.

The chain joins TRBV6-6 to TRBJ2-5; 8 bases match TRBD2. V shed 5 bases, J shed 5 bases, and the junction held 10 bases outside the gene matches. The germline CDR1 and CDR2 sequences are MNHNY and SVGAGI (reference sequence). CDR3 length: 15 residues. The CDR3 region has the DNA TGTGCCAGCAGTCCCCCAGGGGCGGGGGGTGAGACCCAGTACTTC. Protein: CASSPPGAGGETQYF.

This rearrangement joins TRBV3-1 (or the pseudogene TRBV3-2) to TRBJ2-2; 10 bases match TRBD2. V was clipped by 5 bases and J by 1 base; unmatched bases: 1. The CDR3 sequence is 15 residues long. Looked up from germline, CDR1 is LGHDT and CDR2 is YNNKEL (reference sequence). The chain's CDR3 is CASSLAGGNTGELFF. The CDR3 region has the DNA TGTGCCAGCAGCTTAGCGGGGGGGAACACCGGGGAGCTGTTTTTT.